This T cell receptor (beta chain) stems from a study of T cell changes during pregnancy in multiple sclerosis (dated by TCRdb to the late 2010s). Regarding the study in general: The study looked at changes in the T cell repertoire across pregnancy in women with multiple sclerosis.

After removal of 4 bases from V and 5 bases from J, the junction retains 9 bases not matched to a gene. CDR3 length: 16 amino acids, cysteine to phenylalanine. Kept here is only the CDR3 DNA, which spans 48 bases and is read in frame from base 1. CDR1 and CDR2 are drawn from the germline V gene (reference sequence): SGHKS, YYEKEE. Libraries were built with the immunoSEQ multiplex PCR assay. TCRdb retrieved this table from immuneACCESS and kept in-frame rearrangements only. Not all clones are present; in checked studies, unresolved V genes account for under half, and no reason is known for the remainder. For this sample the table gives roughly 30,000 clones, of which about 91% were detected only once. The ten largest clones capture about 10% of the sample. Turning to this clone: The specificity of this receptor is unknown. No base quality information exists; no much larger clone differs at one position.

The receptor chain draws on TRBV5-5 and TRBJ2-5, and 12 bases in between align with TRBD2. The sequenced sample was CD8+ T cells from peripheral blood mononuclear cells, obtained in the second trimester of pregnancy. The origin of this receptor is a female donor with multiple sclerosis, enrolled in a pregnancy study. CDR3 loop: CASSQRLAGVRETQYF. The DNA sequence is TGTGCCAGCAGCCAGCGACTAGCGGGGGTACGGGAGACCCAGTACTTC.